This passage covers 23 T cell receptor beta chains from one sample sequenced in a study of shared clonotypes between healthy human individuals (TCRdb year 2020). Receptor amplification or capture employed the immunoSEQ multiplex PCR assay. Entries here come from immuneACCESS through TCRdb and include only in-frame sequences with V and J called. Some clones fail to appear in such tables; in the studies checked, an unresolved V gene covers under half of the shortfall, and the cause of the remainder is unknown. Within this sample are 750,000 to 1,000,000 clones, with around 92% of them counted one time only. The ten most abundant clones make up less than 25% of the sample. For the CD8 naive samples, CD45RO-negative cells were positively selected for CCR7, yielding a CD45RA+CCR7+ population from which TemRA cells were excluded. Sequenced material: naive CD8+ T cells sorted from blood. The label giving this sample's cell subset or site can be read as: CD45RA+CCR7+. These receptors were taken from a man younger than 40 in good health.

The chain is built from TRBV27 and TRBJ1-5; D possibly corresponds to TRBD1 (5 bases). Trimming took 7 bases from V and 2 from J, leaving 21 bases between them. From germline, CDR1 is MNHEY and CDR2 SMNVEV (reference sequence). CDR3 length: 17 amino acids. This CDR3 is CASKPELGEVGNQPQHF. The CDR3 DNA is TGTGCCAGCAAACCAGAACTGGGGGAGGTTGGCAATCAGCCCCAGCATTTT.

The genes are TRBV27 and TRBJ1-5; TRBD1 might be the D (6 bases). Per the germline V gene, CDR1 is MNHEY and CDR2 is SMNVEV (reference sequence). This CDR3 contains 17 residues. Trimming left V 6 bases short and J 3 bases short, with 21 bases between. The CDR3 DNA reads TGTGCCAGCAGGGGCATCAGGGGAACCGCATCCAATCAGCCCCAGCATTTT. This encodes CASRGIRGTASNQPQHF.

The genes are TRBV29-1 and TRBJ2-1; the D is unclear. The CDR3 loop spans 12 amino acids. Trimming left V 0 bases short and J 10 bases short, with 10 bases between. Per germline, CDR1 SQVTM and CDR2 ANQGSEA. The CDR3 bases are TGCAGCGTTGAAGATCTTATTGGCGAGCAGTTCTTC. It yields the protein CSVEDLIGEQFF.

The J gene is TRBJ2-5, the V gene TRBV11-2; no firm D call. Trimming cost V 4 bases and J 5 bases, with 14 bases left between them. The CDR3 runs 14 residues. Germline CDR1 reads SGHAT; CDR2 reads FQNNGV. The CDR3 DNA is TGTGCCAGCAGCTCTTTTTTGAGTATTGAGACCCAGTACTTC. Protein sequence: CASSSFLSIETQYF.

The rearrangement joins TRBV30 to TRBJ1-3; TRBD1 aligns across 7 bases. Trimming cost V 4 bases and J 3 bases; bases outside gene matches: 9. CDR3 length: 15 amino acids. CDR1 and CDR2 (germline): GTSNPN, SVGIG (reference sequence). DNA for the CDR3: TGTGCCTGGACCCACCCGACAGGGTTTGGAAACACCATATATTTT. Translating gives CAWTHPTGFGNTIYF.

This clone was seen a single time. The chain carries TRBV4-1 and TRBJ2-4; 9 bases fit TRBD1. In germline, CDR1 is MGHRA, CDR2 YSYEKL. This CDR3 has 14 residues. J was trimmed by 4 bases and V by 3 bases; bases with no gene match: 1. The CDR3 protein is CASSQGTGKNIQYF. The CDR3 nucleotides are TGCGCCAGCAGCCAGGGGACAGGGAAAAACATTCAGTACTTC.

The CDR3 bases are TGTGCCAGCAGTCCCCTGGGACGGTCTAATGAAAAACTGTTTTTT. Protein product: CASSPLGRSNEKLFF. The chain recombines TRBV28 with TRBJ1-4; a weak D match, TRBD1 (5 bases). The V and J ends lost 5 bases and 3 bases respectively, with 13 bases between them. CDR1 and CDR2 from the germline V gene are MDHEN and SYDVKM. The CDR3 covers 15 residues.

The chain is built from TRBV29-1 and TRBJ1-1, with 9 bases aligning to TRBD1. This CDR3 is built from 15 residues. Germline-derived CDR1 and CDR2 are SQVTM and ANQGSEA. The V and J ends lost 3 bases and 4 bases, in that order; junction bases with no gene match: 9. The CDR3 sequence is CSVDRDRVLSTEAFF. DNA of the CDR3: TGCAGCGTTGACCGGGACAGGGTTTTGAGCACTGAAGCTTTCTTT.

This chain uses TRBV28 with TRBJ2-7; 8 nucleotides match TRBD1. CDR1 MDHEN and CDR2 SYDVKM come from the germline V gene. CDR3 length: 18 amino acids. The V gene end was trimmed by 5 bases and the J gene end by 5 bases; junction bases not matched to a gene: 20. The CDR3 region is CASSQGAGQGALDDEQYF. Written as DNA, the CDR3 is TGTGCCAGCAGTCAGGGGGCAGGTCAAGGAGCCCTAGATGACGAGCAGTACTTC.

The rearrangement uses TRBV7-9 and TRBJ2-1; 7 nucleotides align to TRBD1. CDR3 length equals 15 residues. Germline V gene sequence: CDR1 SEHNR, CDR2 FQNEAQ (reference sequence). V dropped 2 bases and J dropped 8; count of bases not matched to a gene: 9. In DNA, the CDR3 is TGTGCCAGCAGCTTAACGGGATCAAGGGGGCATGAGCAGTTCTTC. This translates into CASSLTGSRGHEQFF. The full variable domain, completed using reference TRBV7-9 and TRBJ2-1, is DTGVSQNPRHKITKRGQNVTFRCDPISEHNRLYWYRQTLGQGPEFLTYFQNEAQLEKSRLLSDRFSAERPKGSFSTLEIQRTEQGDSAMYLCASSLTGSRGHEQFFGPGTRLTVL.

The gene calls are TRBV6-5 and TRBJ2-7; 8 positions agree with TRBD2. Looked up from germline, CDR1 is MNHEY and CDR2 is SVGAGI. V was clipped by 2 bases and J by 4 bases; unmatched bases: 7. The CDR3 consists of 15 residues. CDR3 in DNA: TGTGCCAGCAGTTACGACGCCGGGGGGGGTTACGAGCAGTACTTC. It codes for CASSYDAGGGYEQYF.

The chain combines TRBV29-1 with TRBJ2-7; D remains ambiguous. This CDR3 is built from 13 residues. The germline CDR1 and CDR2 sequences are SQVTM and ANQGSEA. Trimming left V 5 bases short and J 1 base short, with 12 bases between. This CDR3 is CSVMETLSYEQYF. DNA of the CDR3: TGCAGCGTTATGGAAACCCTTTCCTACGAGCAGTACTTC.

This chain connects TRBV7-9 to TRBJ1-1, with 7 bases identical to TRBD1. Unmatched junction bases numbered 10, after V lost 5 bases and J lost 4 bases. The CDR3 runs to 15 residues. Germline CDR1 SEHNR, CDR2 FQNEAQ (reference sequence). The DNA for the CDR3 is TGTGCCAGCAGCCCAGAGGGGGCAATGAGCACTGAAGCTTTCTTT. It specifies CASSPEGAMSTEAFF.

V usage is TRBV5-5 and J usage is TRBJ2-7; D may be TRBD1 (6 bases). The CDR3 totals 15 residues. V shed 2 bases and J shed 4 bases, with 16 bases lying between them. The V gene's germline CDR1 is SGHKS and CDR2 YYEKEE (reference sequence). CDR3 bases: TGTGCCAGCAGCTTAGGTCCGACAGGCAAATACGAGCAGTACTTC. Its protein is CASSLGPTGKYEQYF.

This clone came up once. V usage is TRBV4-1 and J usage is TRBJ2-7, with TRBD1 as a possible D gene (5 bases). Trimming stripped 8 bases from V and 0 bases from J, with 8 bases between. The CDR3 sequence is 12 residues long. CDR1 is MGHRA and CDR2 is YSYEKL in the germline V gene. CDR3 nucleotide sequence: TGCGCCAGCTCGGACAACTCCTACGAGCAGTACTTC. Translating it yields CASSDNSYEQYF.

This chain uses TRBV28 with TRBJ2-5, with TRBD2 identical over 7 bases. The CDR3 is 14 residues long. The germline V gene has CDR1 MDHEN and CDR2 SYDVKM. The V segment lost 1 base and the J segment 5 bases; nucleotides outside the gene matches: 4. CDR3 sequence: CASSLSSGGETQYF. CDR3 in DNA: TGTGCCAGCAGTTTATCTTCGGGAGGTGAGACCCAGTACTTC.

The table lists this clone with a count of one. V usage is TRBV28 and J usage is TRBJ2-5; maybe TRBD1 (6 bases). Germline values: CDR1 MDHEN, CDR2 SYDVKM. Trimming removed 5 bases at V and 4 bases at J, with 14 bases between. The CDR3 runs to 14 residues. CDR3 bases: TGTGCCAGCAGTGTCAGGGGTTGGGGAGAGACCCAGTACTTC. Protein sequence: CASSVRGWGETQYF.

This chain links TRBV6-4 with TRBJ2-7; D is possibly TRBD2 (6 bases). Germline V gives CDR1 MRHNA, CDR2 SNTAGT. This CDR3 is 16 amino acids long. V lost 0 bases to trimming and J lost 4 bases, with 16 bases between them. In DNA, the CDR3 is TGTGCCAGCAGTGACTCGATGGGGGGAAGAGATTACGAGCAGTACTTC. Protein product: CASSDSMGGRDYEQYF.

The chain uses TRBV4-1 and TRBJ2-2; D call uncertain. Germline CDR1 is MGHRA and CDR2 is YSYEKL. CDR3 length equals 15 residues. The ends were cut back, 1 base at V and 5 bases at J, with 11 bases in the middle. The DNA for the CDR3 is TGCGCCAGCAGCCAAGGGGCGGCCATTACCGGGGAGCTGTTTTTT. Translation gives CASSQGAAITGELFF.

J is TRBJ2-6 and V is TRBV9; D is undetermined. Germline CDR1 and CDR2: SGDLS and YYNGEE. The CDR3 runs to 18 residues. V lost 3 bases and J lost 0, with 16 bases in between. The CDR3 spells CASSDGPRGNSGANVLTF. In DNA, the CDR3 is TGTGCCAGCAGCGATGGCCCCCGTGGGAACTCTGGGGCCAACGTCCTGACTTTC.

The CDR3 loop is CASSGGERPTDTQYF. Written as DNA, the CDR3 is TGTGCCAGCAGCGGGGGAGAGCGACCTACAGATACGCAGTATTTT. This sequence joins TRBV5-4 and TRBJ2-3, with D tentatively TRBD1 or TRBD2 (5 bases each). Trimming took off 4 bases at V and 3 bases at J, with 15 bases between the two ends. The CDR3 extends over 15 amino acids. Germline CDR1 is SGHNT and CDR2 is YYREEE (reference sequence). The variable domain in full, with the rest retrieved from reference TRBV5-4 and TRBJ2-3, is ETGVTQSPTHLIKTRGQQVTLRCSSQSGHNTVSWYQQALGQGPQFIFQYYREEENGRGNFPPRFSGLQFPNYSSELNVNALELDDSALYLCASSGGERPTDTQYFGPGTRLTVL.

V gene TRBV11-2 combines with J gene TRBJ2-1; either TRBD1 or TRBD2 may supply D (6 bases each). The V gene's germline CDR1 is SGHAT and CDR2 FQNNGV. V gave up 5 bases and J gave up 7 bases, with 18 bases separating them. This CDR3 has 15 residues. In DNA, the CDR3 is TGTGCCAGCAGCCTAGGGGGGCAGGCAAGAAATGAGCAGTTCTTC. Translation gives CASSLGGQARNEQFF. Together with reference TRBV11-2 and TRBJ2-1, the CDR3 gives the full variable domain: EAGVAQSPRYKIIEKRQSVAFWCNPISGHATLYWYQQILGQGPKLLIQFQNNGVVDDSQLPKDRFSAERLKGVDSTLKIQPAKLEDSAVYLCASSLGGQARNEQFFGPGTRLTVL.

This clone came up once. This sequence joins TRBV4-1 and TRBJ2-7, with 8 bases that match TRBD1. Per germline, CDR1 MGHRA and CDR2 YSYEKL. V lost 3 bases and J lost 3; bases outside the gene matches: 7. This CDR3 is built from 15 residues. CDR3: CASSHIRTGSYEQYF. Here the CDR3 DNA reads TGCGCCAGCAGCCATATAAGGACAGGGAGCTACGAGCAGTACTTC.